This T cell receptor beta chain was retrieved from a study of blood T cell repertoires in COVID-19 (dated by TCRdb to between 2020 and 2021). General notes on the study: Samples covering the acute and convalescent phases of COVID-19 were provided by collaborators in the United States, Italy and Spain. The material from the prospective study consisted of cDNA or gDNA derived from T cells, B-cell-depleted T cells, or PBMCs. Subjects who had been exposed to COVID-19, were actively infected with it, or had recovered from it provided the deeply sampled blood TCRbeta repertoires that made up the dataset. The repertoires were made available in a free public database intended to serve as a resource for research on the immune response to SARS-CoV-2. The samples were drawn from the first 160 participants of the ongoing ImmuneRACE study and from 1,254 subjects provided by 6 global collaborators. A de-identified subject ID, COVID-19 status, age in years and sex were almost always included in the sample metadata. Where HLA class I and class II types were available, the types were taken from metadata supplied by the sample provider, not from assay-based typing.

Sequences SGHVS (CDR1) and FNYEAQ (CDR2) are obtained from the germline V gene. V ends up 5 bases short and J 5 bases short, with an unmatched junction base count of 2. From the cysteine through the phenylalanine, the CDR3 covers 14 amino acids. CDR3 DNA is the only sequence kept; it has 42 bases, read in frame from the first base. Overall study results and their limits: The quantity of clinical and demographic metadata differed by source and by participant and was supplied without curation.

Concerning this clone itself: Its specific antigen is unknown. No base quality information exists; no much larger clone differs at one position.

The collaborating institutions used their own protocols to collect whole blood in K2EDTA tubes. For TCRbeta analysis, collaborators shipped samples as frozen whole blood, isolated PBMCs, or DNA extracted from either of those sample types. TCRbeta CDR3 regions were amplified from genomic DNA by means of the immunoSEQ Assay, a bias-controlled multiplex PCR. The authors' analysis ran thus. The number of nucleated cells in each sample was estimated from the amplification of reference gene primers within the assay. To quantify the absolute abundance of each unique TCRbeta CDR3 rearrangement, sequence reads were collapsed and filtered. For each sample, productive Simpson clonality was calculated as the square root of Simpson's diversity index over productive rearrangements. TCRdb retrieved this table from immuneACCESS and kept in-frame rearrangements only. Not all clones are present; in checked studies, unresolved V genes account for under half, and no reason is known for the remainder. V, J and clone size derive from that table, while D and trimming were established from the DNA sequence. For this sample there are tens of thousands of clones; approximately 93% appear just once. In total, the top ten clones hold under 4.5% of the sample.

Sequenced input: peripheral blood. The chain is made from TRBV7-6 and TRBJ1-3, with 11 bases aligning to TRBD1. This clonotype originated in a man between 60 and 75 years old with acute or convalescent COVID-19. The DNA is TGTGCCAGCAGCGTGGACAGGGGGCGAAACACCATATATTTT. Its protein is CASSVDRGRNTIYF. The entire variable domain, with the stretches around the CDR3 drawn from the reference TRBV7-6 and TRBJ1-3 proteins, is GAGVSQSPRYKVTKRGQDVALRCDPISGHVSLYWYRQALGQGPEFLTYFNYEAQQDKSGLPNDRFSAERPEGSISTLTIQRTEQRDSAMYRCASSVDRGRNTIYFGEGSWLTVV.